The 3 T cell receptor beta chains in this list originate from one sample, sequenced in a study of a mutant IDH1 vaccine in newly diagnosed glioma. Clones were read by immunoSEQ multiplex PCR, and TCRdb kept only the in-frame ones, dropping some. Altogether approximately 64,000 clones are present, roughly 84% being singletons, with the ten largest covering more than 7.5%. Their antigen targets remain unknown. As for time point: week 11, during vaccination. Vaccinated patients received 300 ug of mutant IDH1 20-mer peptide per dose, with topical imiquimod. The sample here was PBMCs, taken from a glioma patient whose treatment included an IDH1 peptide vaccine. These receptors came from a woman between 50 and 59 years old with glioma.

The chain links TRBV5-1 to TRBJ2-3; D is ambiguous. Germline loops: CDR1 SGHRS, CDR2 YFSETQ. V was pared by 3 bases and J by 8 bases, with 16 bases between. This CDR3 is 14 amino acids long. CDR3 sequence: CASSSDPSLGTQYF. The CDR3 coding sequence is TGCGCCAGCAGCTCCGACCCTAGTCTAGGTACGCAGTATTTT.

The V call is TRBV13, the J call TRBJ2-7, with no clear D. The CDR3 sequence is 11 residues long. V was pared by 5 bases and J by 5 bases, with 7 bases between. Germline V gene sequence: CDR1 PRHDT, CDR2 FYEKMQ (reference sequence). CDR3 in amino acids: CASSIRNEQYF. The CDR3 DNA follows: TGTGCCAGCAGCATCAGGAACGAGCAGTACTTC.

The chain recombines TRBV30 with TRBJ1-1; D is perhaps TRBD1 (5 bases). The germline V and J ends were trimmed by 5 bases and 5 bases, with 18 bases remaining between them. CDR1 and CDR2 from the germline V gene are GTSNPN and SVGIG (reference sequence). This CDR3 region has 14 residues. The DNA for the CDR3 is TGTGCCTGGCACCAGGGTAAAATTTGGACTGAAGCTTTCTTT. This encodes CAWHQGKIWTEAFF.